This TCR beta chain was retrieved from a study of OX40 agonist ivuxolimab in advanced cancers. Study summary: Prior anti-PD-1, anti-PD-L1 or anti-CTLA-4 therapy was allowed; around 40% had some. Study-level points and caveats: At 0.1 to 3.0 mg/kg, clonal expansion of CD4+ and CD8+ blood T cells had occurred by week 6.

Only in-frame clones appear in the TCRdb table, and some are missing; sequencing was by immunoSEQ multiplex PCR. The top ten clones hold 3% to 4.5% of a sample with about 51,000 clones, 88% of them seen once. Turning to this clone: Its target is unknown.

Germline V CDR1 and CDR2: SEHNR, FQNEAQ (reference sequence). Trimming removed 5 bases from V and 0 bases from J, with 11 bases in between. This CDR3 has 15 residues. The sequenced sample was CD4+ or CD8+ T cells sorted from blood, obtained in a trial of the OX40 agonist ivuxolimab. This clonotype originated in an adult with an advanced solid tumor such as melanoma, head and neck, liver or kidney cancer. The chain carries TRBV7-9 and TRBJ1-5; D unclear. The CDR3 nucleotides are TGTGCCAGCAGCCCCGACGGAATTAGCAATCAGCCCCAGCATTTT. Protein product: CASSPDGISNQPQHF.